Listed here are 10 T cell receptor beta chains from one sample, sequenced in a study of Ad26.COV2.S vaccination and SARS-CoV-2 variants. The repertoire was sequenced with immunoSEQ multiplex PCR; TCRdb's copy has only in-frame clones and lacks some. Here the sample spans approximately 480,000 clones, around 90% being singletons. Indicated treatment: approximately 18 received Ad26.COV2.S at low or high dose, single or two shots; several received placebo; per-sample allocation not given. Vaccine and placebo recipients were sampled on day 63 after the first injection. This specimen was peripheral blood, taken in a trial of Ad26.COV2.S vaccine versus placebo. The source of these receptors is a person aged 18 to 65 who received the Ad26.COV2.S COVID-19 vaccine or a placebo.

The V gene is TRBV5-4, the J gene TRBJ2-7; possible D gene TRBD2, 6 bases. The CDR3 loop spans 14 amino acids. Germline V lookup: CDR1 SGHNT, CDR2 YYREEE (reference sequence). V lost 8 bases, J lost 2 bases, and 17 bases lay in between. In DNA, the CDR3 is TGTGCCAGTTCAAGGGCGGGAAAAGCCTACGAGCAGTACTTC. Protein sequence: CASSRAGKAYEQYF. Combining the CDR3 with reference TRBV5-4 and TRBJ2-7 gives the whole variable domain ETGVTQSPTHLIKTRGQQVTLRCSSQSGHNTVSWYQQALGQGPQFIFQYYREEENGRGNFPPRFSGLQFPNYSSELNVNALELDDSALYLCASSRAGKAYEQYFGPGTRLTVT.

The count of this clone is one. V is TRBV9 and J is TRBJ1-3, with 7 bases fitting TRBD1. Germline CDR1 reads SGDLS; CDR2 reads YYNGEE. V dropped 1 base and J dropped 2; count of bases not matched to a gene: 3. The CDR3 runs to 15 residues. The CDR3 reads CASSVTQGAGNTIYF. The CDR3 DNA is TGTGCCAGCAGCGTAACCCAGGGGGCTGGAAACACCATATATTTT.

V usage is TRBV14 and J usage is TRBJ2-2, with D tentatively TRBD1 (6 bases). CDR1 is SGHDN, CDR2 FVKESK, per germline. The CDR3 runs to 15 residues. V was cut by 4 bases and J by 7 bases, with 16 bases left in between. The CDR3, as DNA: TGTGCCAGCAGCCTCCGGACCCACAGGGACGGGGAGCTGTTTTTT. This translates into CASSLRTHRDGELFF. Complete variable domain (other parts from reference TRBV14 and TRBJ2-2): EAGVTQFPSHSVIEKGQTVTLRCDPISGHDNLYWYRRVMGKEIKFLLHFVKESKQDESGMPNNRFLAERTGGTYSTLKVQPAELEDSGVYFCASSLRTHRDGELFFGEGSRLTVL.

The chain is built from TRBV6-1 and TRBJ2-1; the D is unclear. The CDR3 loop spans 14 amino acids. CDR1 and CDR2 from the germline V gene are MNHNS and SASEGT. V lost 1 base and J 2 bases, leaving 6 bases between the germline ends. DNA of the CDR3: TGTGCCAGCAGTGAAGGGCTGACCTACAATGAGCAGTTCTTC. It encodes CASSEGLTYNEQFF.

V is TRBV7-3 and J is TRBJ1-1; D is possibly TRBD1 (6 bases). Germline assignment: CDR1 SGHTA and CDR2 FQGTGA. The V gene lost 2 bases and the J gene lost 8 bases, with 15 bases spanning the gap. This CDR3 has 14 amino acids. CDR3 sequence: CASSLGPGTPEAFF. The CDR3 DNA reads as TGTGCCAGCAGCTTAGGGCCCGGGACACCCGAAGCTTTCTTT.

This clone was observed once. The V gene is TRBV28, the J gene TRBJ2-4; tentative D call: TRBD1 (5 bases). Trimming shortened V by 2 bases and J by 1 base, and 12 bases separated the two germline ends. Looked up from germline, CDR1 is MDHEN and CDR2 is SYDVKM. The CDR3 length is 16 residues. This CDR3 is CASSLSSGWAKNIQYF. The CDR3, as DNA: TGTGCCAGCAGTTTAAGCTCAGGGTGGGCCAAAAACATTCAGTACTTC.

The rearrangement joins TRBV12-3 or TRBV12-4 to TRBJ2-7; the D is unclear. There are 12 residues in the CDR3. V lost 2 bases to trimming and J lost 6 bases, with 8 bases between them. CDR3 sequence reads: CASSLTRSEQYF. The CDR3 DNA is TGTGCCAGCAGTTTAACGCGCTCCGAGCAGTACTTC.

This clone was seen just once. The rearrangement uses TRBV3-1 (or the pseudogene TRBV3-2) and TRBJ1-1; D unclear. The CDR3 is made up of 13 amino acids. Deletions cut 4 bases from V and 2 bases from J, with 8 bases between. Germline V gene lookup returns CDR1 LGHDT and CDR2 YNNKEL (reference sequence). Here the CDR3 reads CASSRFGNTEAFF. DNA of the CDR3: TGTGCCAGCAGCCGATTCGGAAACACTGAAGCTTTCTTT.

The J gene is TRBJ1-1, the V gene TRBV29-1; D is ambiguous. V was clipped by 1 base and J by 7 bases, with 19 bases between them. Germline lookup yields CDR1 SQVTM and CDR2 ANQGSEA. The CDR3 consists of 15 residues. The CDR3 is CSVEVGSSKVSEAFF. Written as DNA, the CDR3 is TGCAGCGTTGAAGTGGGGAGCTCGAAAGTCAGTGAAGCTTTCTTT.

The chain uses TRBV24-1 and TRBJ2-6; 7 nucleotides agree with TRBD2. The germline V gene encodes CDR1 KGHDR and CDR2 SFDVKD. Trimming took 3 bases from V and 0 from J; bases not matched to a gene: 4. The CDR3 is 17 amino acids. This CDR3 is CATSDPWTSSGANVLTF. In DNA, the CDR3 is TGTGCCACCAGTGATCCTTGGACTAGCTCTGGGGCCAACGTCCTGACTTTC.